The present T cell receptor beta chain was sequenced within a study of blood T cell repertoires in COVID-19. This CDR3 has 15 residues. Losses at the gene ends were 7 bases for V and 15 bases for J; bases not matched to a gene: 20. CDR1 is MNHEY and CDR2 is SMNVEV in the germline V gene (reference sequence). In the authors' workflow: Reference gene primers were amplified, and this amplification served to estimate nucleated cell counts. Using immunoSEQ multiplex PCR, the repertoire was profiled, and TCRdb retains in-frame clones only, with some absent. The DNA gave D and trimming, while V, J and clone size come from that table. The table lists roughly 200,000 clones, about nine tenths of them singletons.

The sequenced sample was peripheral blood. This receptor was obtained from a man between 18 and 29 years old with active or convalescent COVID-19. V gene TRBV27 combines with J gene TRBJ1-4; the match to TRBD1 covers 7 bases. The CDR3 region is CASNTTPTGADNVFF. In nucleotides, the CDR3 is TGTGCCAGCAACACTACCCCCACAGGGGCGGACAATGTGTTTTTT.